One sample yielded the 8 T cell receptor beta chains listed below, sequenced in a study of T cells after yellow fever vaccination. TCRdb used MiXCR to reprocess the 5' RACE reads, holding one entry per CDR3 protein. The repertoire holds about 63,000 distinct CDR3 sequences, with 6.5% to 9% as singletons. Source: CD8+ T cells sorted from PBMCs, taken 15 days after the yellow fever booster vaccination. These receptor sequences come from a man between 25 and 39 years old who received the YFV17D yellow fever vaccine.

This clonotype was detected ten times or more. The V and J genes are TRBV29-1 and TRBJ2-3; D is tentatively TRBD1 or TRBD2 (5 bases each). CDR3 size: 14 residues. The V gene's germline CDR1 is SQVTM and CDR2 ANQGSEA. The V end was cut by 0 bases, the J end by 5 bases, with 12 bases between. The CDR3 nucleotides read TGCAGCGTTGAAGAGAGGGGACCTCGAGATACGCAGTATTTT. Residues: CSVEERGPRDTQYF.

This clonotype was detected many times. The chain has TRBV7-6 and TRBJ2-3; D uncertain. Trimming took off 9 bases at V and 5 bases at J, with 6 bases between the two ends. The CDR3 runs to 10 residues. The V gene's germline CDR1 is SGHVS and CDR2 FNYEAQ. CDR3 DNA: TGTGCCAGGAGGAGAGATACGCAGTATTTT. Amino acid sequence: CARRRDTQYF.

V gene TRBV3-1 combines with J gene TRBJ2-7; TRBD2 might be the D (6 bases). Germline CDR1 reads LGHDT; CDR2 reads YNNKEL (reference sequence). V shed 0 bases and J shed 2 bases, with 11 bases lying between them. This CDR3 has 15 amino acids. Here the CDR3 reads CASSQEAWGAYEQYF. CDR3 nucleotide sequence: TGTGCCAGCAGCCAAGAGGCGTGGGGGGCCTACGAGCAGTACTTC.

Many counts were recorded for this clonotype. The rearrangement links TRBV5-1 to TRBJ2-7; D is undetermined. The CDR3 spans 14 residues. V shed 0 bases and J shed 2 bases, with 9 bases lying between them. Germline V gene data show CDR1 as SGHRS and CDR2 as YFSETQ. DNA of the CDR3: TGCGCCAGCAGCTTGGCCGGGCTAGCCTACGAGCAGTACTTC. The encoded protein is CASSLAGLAYEQYF.

This clonotype was picked up many times. The chain combines TRBV4-3 with TRBJ1-4; TRBD1 is a possible D gene (5 bases). V was trimmed by 0 bases and J by 9 bases, leaving 14 bases between them. Germline CDR1 reads LGHNA; CDR2 reads YSLEER. CDR3 length: 15 amino acids. This chain's CDR3 is CASSQDGATYQKLFF. CDR3 coding DNA: TGCGCCAGCAGCCAAGATGGGGCTACATATCAAAAACTGTTTTTT.

Regarding this clonotype: A much larger clone differs by one base, so this may be a read error. V gene TRBV28 combines with J gene TRBJ2-7; D remains unclear. The germline V and J ends were trimmed by 3 bases and 9 bases, with 24 bases remaining between them. CDR3 length: 16 residues. CDR1 MDHEN and CDR2 SYDVKM come from the germline V gene. Here the CDR3 DNA reads TGTGCCAGCAGTTTGCAAACTCAAGAAAAAGCTATAGGGCAGTACTTC. Protein product: CASSLQTQEKAIGQYF.

This clonotype showed up just a few times. The chain carries TRBV29-1 and TRBJ2-5, with D uncertain. Germline V gene sequence: CDR1 SQVTM, CDR2 ANQGSEA. The germline V and J ends were trimmed by 5 bases and 1 base, with 8 bases remaining between them. CDR3 size: 12 residues. This CDR3 reads CSVQEIQETQYF. CDR3 in DNA: TGCAGCGTTCAGGAGATCCAAGAGACCCAGTACTTC.

To note about this clonotype: A single base separates this from a much larger clone, so it may be a read error. The chain uses TRBV12-3 or TRBV12-4 and TRBJ2-1; D remains ambiguous. The CDR3 loop spans 16 amino acids. The V and J ends lost 3 bases and 0 bases respectively, with 12 bases between them. CDR3: CASSFVAVSSYNEQFF. The DNA for the CDR3 is TGTGCCAGCAGTTTCGTGGCGGTAAGCTCCTACAATGAGCAGTTCTTC.